The clone carrying this TCR beta chain was seen repeatedly, ten times or more. HIV-negative, healthy adults without recent acute infections or vaccinations were the donors. Splitting of CD4+ cells produced CD45RA+ naive and CD45RA-negative memory subsets. Sorted-subset replicate PCR reactions were performed with approximately 180 ng DNA, corresponding to roughly 30,000 T cell genomes. The table came from immunoSEQ multiplex PCR; TCRdb's copy has only in-frame clones and leaves some out. Seen here are over 700,000 clones, 72% observed once, and the top ten hold less than 2%. The data belong to a study of shared clonotypes between healthy human individuals. The V gene's germline CDR1 is MNHNY and CDR2 SVGAGI (reference sequence). The CDR3 runs 14 residues. Trimming pared 10 bases from V and 8 bases from J, leaving 22 bases between.

The chain combines TRBV6-6 with TRBJ2-3; a weak D match, TRBD2 (6 bases). Material: memory CD4+ T cells sorted from blood. The subset: CD45RA-negative fraction. The sequence was obtained from a woman aged 25 to 39 in good health. In DNA form, the CDR3 reads TGTGCCACCTCCAAACCTAGCGACCCCGGTACGCAGTATTTT. Translation gives CATSKPSDPGTQYF.